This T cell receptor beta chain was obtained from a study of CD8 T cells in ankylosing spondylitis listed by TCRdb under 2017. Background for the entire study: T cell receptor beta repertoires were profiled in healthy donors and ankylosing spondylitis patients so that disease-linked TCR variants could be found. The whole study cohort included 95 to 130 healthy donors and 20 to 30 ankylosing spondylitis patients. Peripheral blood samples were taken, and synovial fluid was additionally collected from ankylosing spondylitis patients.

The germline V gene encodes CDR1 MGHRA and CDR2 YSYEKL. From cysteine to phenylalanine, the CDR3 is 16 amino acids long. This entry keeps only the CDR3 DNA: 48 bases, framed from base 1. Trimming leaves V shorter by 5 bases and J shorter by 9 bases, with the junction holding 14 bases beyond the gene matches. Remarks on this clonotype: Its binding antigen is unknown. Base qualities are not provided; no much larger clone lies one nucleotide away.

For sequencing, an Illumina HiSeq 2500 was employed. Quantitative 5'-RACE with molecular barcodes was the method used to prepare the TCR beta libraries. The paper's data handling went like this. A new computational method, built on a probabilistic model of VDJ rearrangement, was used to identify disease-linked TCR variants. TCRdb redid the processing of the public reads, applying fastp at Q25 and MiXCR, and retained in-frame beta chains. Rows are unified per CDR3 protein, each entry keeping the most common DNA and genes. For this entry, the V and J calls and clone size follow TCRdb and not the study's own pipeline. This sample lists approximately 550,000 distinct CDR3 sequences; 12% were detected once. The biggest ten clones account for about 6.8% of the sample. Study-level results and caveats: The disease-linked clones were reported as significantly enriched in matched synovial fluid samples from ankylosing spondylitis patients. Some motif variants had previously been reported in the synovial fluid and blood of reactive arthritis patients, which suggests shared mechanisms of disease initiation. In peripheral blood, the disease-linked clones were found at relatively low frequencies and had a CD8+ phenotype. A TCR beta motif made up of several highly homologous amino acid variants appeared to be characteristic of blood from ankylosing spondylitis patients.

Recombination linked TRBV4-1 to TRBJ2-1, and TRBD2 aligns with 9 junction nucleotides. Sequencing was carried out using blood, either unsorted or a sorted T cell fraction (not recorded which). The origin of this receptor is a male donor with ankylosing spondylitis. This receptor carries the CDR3 CASSVDGGRAGGEQFF. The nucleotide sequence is TGCGCCAGCAGCGTAGACGGCGGGAGGGCCGGGGGTGAGCAGTTCTTC.